Given below is one TCR beta chain in context. The data originate from a study of blood T cells in healthy people across ages. About the study: The template switching approach captured approximately one barcoded beta molecule for every two T cells.

Then a second PCR, running about 6 to 12 cycles, was carried out with a sample-barcoded 5' primer and a J-beta primer mix. The template-switch adaptor was a 5' adaptor with 12 random nucleotides. It tagged each cDNA molecule. TCRdb redid the calling of the 5' RACE reads with MiXCR, one entry per CDR3 protein. Here the sample spans about 840,000 distinct CDR3 sequences, 25% to 35% being singletons. Per germline, CDR1 LGHNA and CDR2 YSLEER. Trimming removed 1 base from V and 2 bases from J, with 11 bases in between. The CDR3 covers 15 residues. These same records also appear under a second study, on T cells of mothers and their children.

This chain uses TRBV4-3 with TRBJ1-2; D uncertain. This TCR was recovered from a middle-aged woman in good health. Sequenced input: blood. CDR3 nucleotide sequence: TGCGCCAGCAGCCAAGGCGCCCTGGCCAACTATGGCTACACCTTC. Protein product: CASSQGALANYGYTF.